This T cell receptor beta chain was captured in a study of cytomegalovirus exposure and HLA in healthy donors. This clone appeared once. What it binds is unknown. Study observations and caveats: High specificity and sensitivity for cytomegalovirus status were reported for the classifier. A link between a missense DCLRE1C variant and TCR beta V- and J-gene trimming emerged from a later analysis.

Use of 60 Vbeta and 13 Jbeta primers characterized the PCR. Assay: immunoSEQ multiplex PCR; the TCRdb copy retains only in-frame clones and omits some. This table holds under 150,000 clones, 80% found once. This CDR3 comprises 9 residues. The V end lost 7 bases, the J end lost 8 bases, and 5 bases lay between the germline ends. CDR1 and CDR2 from the germline V gene are MDHEN and SYDVKM. The source of this sequence is a man aged 45-65 years in good health and CMV-seronegative. The chain carries TRBV28 and TRBJ1-2; D not resolved. The sequencing input was PBMCs. In DNA, the CDR3 is TGTGCCAGCAATGAGGGCTACACCTTC. This encodes CASNEGYTF.